The 21 T cell receptor beta chains given below trace back to one sample, sequenced in a study of T cell repertoires in cytomegalovirus infection (dated by TCRdb to the late 2010s). Instrument on record: Illumina HiSeq 1500. TCRdb ran its own pipeline on the public reads, namely fastp trimming at Q25 and MiXCR clone calling, and kept in-frame beta chains. CDR3 protein sequences are deduplicated, and each keeps its most common genes and DNA. The sample table holds under 150,000 distinct CDR3 sequences, of which under 30% were seen once. Jointly, the top ten make up roughly 33% of the sample. Antigens for these TCRs are unknown. Input material: PBMCs, sequenced either directly or after in vitro stimulation (not recorded which). The receptors shown here come from a human donor in good health (CMV status not recorded). Some clones in this sample may be carry-over from other donors' samples.

This rearrangement joins TRBV28 to TRBJ2-7; TRBD1 or TRBD2 may be the D gene (5 bases each). Germline values: CDR1 MDHEN, CDR2 SYDVKM. The CDR3 contains 16 residues. V was shortened by 6 bases and J by 2 bases, with 20 bases between the two germline ends. In DNA form, the CDR3 reads TGTGCCAGCAGCCCCCCCACCCCCGGGGCCGCCTACGAGCAGTACTTC. Encoded protein: CASSPPTPGAAYEQYF.

This clonotype was counted only a few times. This chain connects TRBV28 to TRBJ2-1; the D gene is possibly TRBD2 (6 bases). Trimming took off 4 bases at V and 4 bases at J, with 14 bases between the two ends. The CDR3 is made up of 15 amino acids. Germline V gene sequence: CDR1 MDHEN, CDR2 SYDVKM. CDR3 DNA sequence: TGTGCCAGCAGTTCGGGACTCCACCTATACAATGAGCAGTTCTTC. Translating gives CASSSGLHLYNEQFF.

Only a few counts were recorded for this clonotype. The gene calls are TRBV29-1 and TRBJ2-7; D might be TRBD2 (5 bases). Germline lookup yields CDR1 SQVTM and CDR2 ANQGSEA. This CDR3 comprises 12 residues. With 5 bases removed from V and 2 bases from J, the gap between germline ends came to 10 bases. CDR3 in DNA: TGCAGCGTTCTAGGACTTCCCTACGAGCAGTACTTC. The encoded protein is CSVLGLPYEQYF.

V usage is TRBV18 and J usage is TRBJ2-3; TRBD1 might be the D (6 bases). V was pared by 3 bases and J by 0 bases, with 19 bases between. Germline-derived CDR1 and CDR2 are KGHSH and LQKENI. The CDR3 loop spans 18 amino acids. The CDR3 here is CASSPLNRAATSTDTQYF. The CDR3 nucleotides are TGTGCCAGCTCACCTCTTAACAGGGCCGCCACTAGCACAGATACGCAGTATTTT. The full variable domain, in which reference TRBV18 and TRBJ2-3 provide the parts outside the CDR3, is NAGVMQNPRHLVRRRGQEARLRCSPMKGHSHVYWYRQLPEEGLKFMVYLQKENIIDESGMPKERFSAEFPKEGPSILRIQQVVRGDSAAYFCASSPLNRAATSTDTQYFGPGTRLTVL.

This clonotype was observed a handful of times. CDR3 nucleotide sequence: TGTGCCAGCAGCTTGGACGGGGACAGAACTCCTACTAGCAATCAGCCCCAGCATTTT. Its protein is CASSLDGDRTPTSNQPQHF. The V call is TRBV5-6, the J call TRBJ1-5; 7 positions agree with TRBD1. There are 19 residues in the CDR3. V lost 0 bases, J lost 0 bases, and 12 bases stayed unmatched. Germline values: CDR1 SGHDT, CDR2 YYEEEE.

CDR3: CSAPGLAGTDTQYF. As DNA, the CDR3 is TGCAGTGCCCCGGGACTAGCGGGCACAGATACGCAGTATTTT. The genes are TRBV20-1 and TRBJ2-3, with 11 bases aligning to TRBD2. J gave up 1 base and V 6 bases, and 3 bases lay outside the gene matches. Per the germline V gene, CDR1 is DFQATT and CDR2 is SNEGSKA (reference sequence). This CDR3 contains 14 residues.

V is TRBV6-5 and J is TRBJ1-3; D uncertain. Germline lookup yields CDR1 MNHEY and CDR2 SVGAGI. The CDR3 totals 18 residues. The germline V and J ends were trimmed by 0 bases and 0 bases, with 15 bases remaining between them. The CDR3, as DNA: TGTGCCAGCAGTTACTCAGTACGGACTTTTCACTCTGGAAACACCATATATTTT. Residues: CASSYSVRTFHSGNTIYF.

This clonotype turned up a few times. V gene TRBV6-1 combines with J gene TRBJ2-1; no clear D gene. Germline values: CDR1 MNHNS, CDR2 SASEGT. Trimming cost V 10 bases and J 0 bases, with 13 bases left between them. CDR3 length: 14 amino acids. The CDR3 DNA sequence: TGTGCCATTAAGATCGGAATCTCCTACAATGAGCAGTTCTTC. This encodes CAIKIGISYNEQFF.

The V call is TRBV2, the J call TRBJ2-6, with TRBD2 as a possible D gene (6 bases). This CDR3 is built from 13 residues. Per the germline V gene, CDR1 is SNHLY and CDR2 is FYNNEI. V shed 9 bases and J shed 1 base, with 7 bases lying between them. The CDR3 reads CAREGSGANVLTF. Written as DNA, the CDR3 is TGTGCCAGGGAGGGGTCTGGGGCCAACGTCCTGACTTTC.

This clonotype was counted a few times. The chain links TRBV5-4 to TRBJ1-5; TRBD1 is a possible D gene (5 bases). Germline values: CDR1 SGHNT, CDR2 YYREEE (reference sequence). Trimming shortened V by 4 bases and J by 5 bases, and 10 bases separated the two germline ends. The CDR3 sequence is 13 residues long. The CDR3 protein is CASSPGQDQPQHF. CDR3 bases: TGTGCCAGCAGCCCCGGACAAGATCAGCCCCAGCATTTT.

The chain combines TRBV7-6 with TRBJ2-5, with a tentative D call TRBD1 (5 bases). Trimming took off 5 bases at V and 5 bases at J, with 12 bases between the two ends. The CDR3 is 13 amino acids. Germline V lookup: CDR1 SGHVS, CDR2 FNYEAQ. CDR3: CASSLLGLETQYF. The DNA of the CDR3 is TGTGCCAGCAGCCTCCTGGGGCTGGAGACCCAGTACTTC. Variable domain in full (rest from reference TRBV7-6 and TRBJ2-5): GAGVSQSPRYKVTKRGQDVALRCDPISGHVSLYWYRQALGQGPEFLTYFNYEAQQDKSGLPNDRFSAERPEGSISTLTIQRTEQRDSAMYRCASSLLGLETQYFGPGTRLLVL.

There are many counts of this clonotype. This chain connects TRBV6-1 to TRBJ1-5; 8 bases match TRBD1. The V gene end was trimmed by 7 bases and the J gene end by 1 base; junction bases not matched to a gene: 15. Germline V gene lookup returns CDR1 MNHNS and CDR2 SASEGT. There are 18 residues in the CDR3. CDR3 DNA sequence: TGTGCCAGCAACCATGGGACAGGCGGCAGGTCAAGCAATCAGCCCCAGCATTTT. It translates to CASNHGTGGRSSNQPQHF.

This clonotype has a handful of counts. The chain uses TRBV19 and TRBJ1-1, with TRBD1 as a possible D gene (6 bases). The V gene's germline CDR1 is LNHDA and CDR2 SQIVND (reference sequence). V was cut by 9 bases and J by 0 bases, with 17 bases left in between. The CDR3 is 15 residues long. The CDR3 is CASFPGTPMNTEAFF. CDR3 sequence (DNA): TGTGCCAGCTTCCCCGGGACACCCATGAACACTGAAGCTTTCTTT.

This clonotype was detected many times. The chain has TRBV7-2 and TRBJ2-6, with D perhaps given as TRBD1 or TRBD2 (5 bases each). The V end was cut by 4 bases, the J end by 0 bases, with 13 bases between. Germline V CDR1 and CDR2: SGHTA, FQGNSA. The CDR3 is 17 residues long. The DNA of the CDR3 is TGTGCCAGCAGCTGGGGGACGCGTAGCTCTGGGGCCAACGTCCTGACTTTC. It encodes CASSWGTRSSGANVLTF.

This rearrangement joins TRBV19 to TRBJ1-2; 7 bases agree with TRBD1. V gave up 9 bases and J gave up 5 bases; unmatched junction bases: 12. This CDR3 region has 14 residues. Germline assignment: CDR1 LNHDA and CDR2 SQIVND (reference sequence). CDR3 DNA: TGTGCCAGCAGCGCCTCCGGGACAGTTTATGGCTACACCTTC. This sequence encodes CASSASGTVYGYTF.

This clonotype was recorded many times. In nucleotides, the CDR3 is TGTGCCAGTAAACAGCGGGAGGGTTACAATGAGCAGTTCTTC. Its translation: CASKQREGYNEQFF. The chain recombines TRBV19 with TRBJ2-1, with 10 bases matching TRBD2. The V segment lost 7 bases and the J segment 4 bases; nucleotides outside the gene matches: 4. Germline values: CDR1 LNHDA, CDR2 SQIVND (reference sequence). This CDR3 is 14 amino acids long.

This clonotype was seen a single time. The J gene is TRBJ2-1, the V gene TRBV20-1, with a weak D call TRBD1 (5 bases). CDR1 DFQATT and CDR2 SNEGSKA come from the germline V gene (reference sequence). Trimming took off 1 base at V and 9 bases at J, with 16 bases between the two ends. The CDR3 spans 14 residues. CDR3 sequence (DNA): TGCAGTGCTAGAGTAGGGGTGGGCTGGAGTGAGCAGTTCTTC. Amino acids: CSARVGVGWSEQFF.

This clonotype was observed a few times. The J gene is TRBJ1-1, the V gene TRBV6-2 or TRBV6-3; D is uncertain. The CDR3 consists of 12 residues. V was trimmed by 5 bases and J by 10 bases, leaving 14 bases between them. CDR1 is MNHEY and CDR2 is SVGEGT in the germline V gene. CDR3 loop: CASSEAGWAAFF. The CDR3 nucleotides are TGTGCCAGCAGTGAGGCCGGGTGGGCAGCTTTCTTT.

This clonotype was seen a handful of times. The gene calls are TRBV11-2 and TRBJ2-1, with 13 bases identical to TRBD2. The CDR3 totals 15 residues. CDR1 SGHAT and CDR2 FQNNGV come from the germline V gene. V lost 10 bases and J lost 5; bases outside the gene matches: 8. The CDR3 spells CATRPGLAGNNEQFF. DNA of the CDR3: TGTGCCACCCGGCCGGGACTAGCGGGGAACAATGAGCAGTTCTTC.

This chain links TRBV14 with TRBJ2-5; D is unresolved. V shed 1 base and J shed 7 bases, with 4 bases lying between them. The CDR3 runs to 11 residues. The germline gives CDR1 SGHDN, CDR2 FVKESK. The CDR3 region has the DNA TGTGCCAGCAGCCAAGTGGGGACCCAGTACTTC. It is translated as CASSQVGTQYF.

This clonotype was seen a handful of times. The chain is built from TRBV11-2 and TRBJ2-4; 10 bases line up with TRBD2. In germline, CDR1 is SGHAT, CDR2 FQNNGV. J gave up 8 bases and V 3 bases, and 28 bases lay outside the gene matches. This CDR3 is built from 22 residues. The chain's CDR3 is CASSFSLNSPNIEREGRYIQYF. CDR3 sequence (DNA): TGTGCCAGCAGCTTTAGCTTAAACTCACCCAATATTGAGCGGGAGGGGAGATACATTCAGTACTTC.